This TCR beta chain comes out of a study of CD8 T cells in Susac syndrome. The RNA, about 0.5 to 1 ug, was put through reverse transcription using random hexamers. Multiplex PCR with immunoSEQ amplified the TCR beta CDR3 across 54 Vbeta and 13 Jbeta. MiXCR, applied by TCRdb to the immunoSEQ multiplex PCR reads, yields one record per CDR3 protein. This table has about 150,000 distinct CDR3 sequences, approximately 94% appearing once. The J segment lost 3 bases and the V segment lost 9 bases, leaving 10 bases of the junction unmatched. The CDR3 is 15 amino acids. Germline loops: CDR1 SGHRS, CDR2 YFSETQ.

This rearrangement joins TRBV5-1 to TRBJ2-2, with 8 bases identical to TRBD1. Sequenced sample: CD4+ T cells from PBMCs. The receptor comes from a human donor in good health. The DNA for the CDR3 is TGCGCCACCGGGAAAGGACAGGGACACACCGGGGAGCTGTTTTTT. It is translated as CATGKGQGHTGELFF.